These 29 T cell receptor beta chains share one sample of origin, sequenced in a study of siplizumab effects on memory and regulatory T cells. Only in-frame clones appear in the TCRdb table, and some are missing; sequencing was by immunoSEQ multiplex PCR. The table shows 80,000 to 130,000 clones, with around 92% occurring only once. Sequenced material: Tregs sorted from blood. All receptors come from a human donor in good health.

The V gene is TRBV7-6, the J gene TRBJ2-5, with 10 bases lining up with TRBD2. Looked up from germline, CDR1 is SGHVS and CDR2 is FNYEAQ. This CDR3 contains 16 residues. V was pared by 1 base and J by 4 bases, with 6 bases of the junction left unmatched. The CDR3 DNA reads TGTGCCAGCAGCTTAGAGCGCCTAGCGGGAGTAGAGACCCAGTACTTC. Encoded protein: CASSLERLAGVETQYF.

V and J are TRBV7-9 and TRBJ2-5, with D possibly being TRBD1 (6 bases). Germline V gene data show CDR1 as SEHNR and CDR2 as FQNEAQ (reference sequence). CDR3 length: 14 amino acids. The V gene lost 5 bases and the J gene lost 5 bases, with 15 bases spanning the gap. CDR3 bases: TGTGCCAGCAGCCGGACAGCCACAACGGAGACCCAGTACTTC. Encoded protein: CASSRTATTETQYF.

The chain carries TRBV27 and TRBJ1-3; TRBD1 is a possible D gene (6 bases). The CDR3 consists of 15 residues. Germline loops: CDR1 MNHEY, CDR2 SMNVEV (reference sequence). V was shortened by 5 bases and J by 3 bases, with 14 bases between the two germline ends. The CDR3 DNA follows: TGTGCCAGCAGTATCAAGGACAGCGATGGAAACACCATATATTTT. This encodes CASSIKDSDGNTIYF.

This clone appeared a single time. This sequence joins TRBV18 and TRBJ2-4; 7 nucleotides agree with TRBD1. The germline V gene encodes CDR1 KGHSH and CDR2 LQKENI. The CDR3 contains 13 residues. V trimming: 4 bases; J trimming: 6 bases; junction bases outside the gene matches: 3. The CDR3, as DNA: TGTGCCAGCTCACGGGACAGCCGAAACATTCAGTACTTC. This codes for CASSRDSRNIQYF. Based on the CDR3 plus reference TRBV18 and TRBJ2-4, the full variable domain is NAGVMQNPRHLVRRRGQEARLRCSPMKGHSHVYWYRQLPEEGLKFMVYLQKENIIDESGMPKERFSAEFPKEGPSILRIQQVVRGDSAAYFCASSRDSRNIQYFGAGTRLSVL.

The J gene is TRBJ2-3, the V gene TRBV18; D is ambiguous. Deletions cut 3 bases from V and 2 bases from J, with 9 bases between. CDR1 KGHSH and CDR2 LQKENI come from the germline V gene. This CDR3 has 14 amino acids. In nucleotides, the CDR3 is TGTGCCAGCTCACCTAGCCAAAACACAGATACGCAGTATTTT. This encodes CASSPSQNTDTQYF.

The chain recombines TRBV7-2 with TRBJ2-7; a possible D gene is TRBD2 (6 bases). The CDR3 is made up of 16 amino acids. CDR1 is SGHTA, CDR2 FQGNSA, per germline. V was cut by 1 base and J by 4 bases, with 17 bases left in between. The CDR3 spells CASSLGGTAGLYEQYF. As DNA, the CDR3 is TGTGCCAGCAGCTTAGGGGGTACAGCGGGCCTTTACGAGCAGTACTTC.

The chain recombines TRBV28 with TRBJ2-5; unclear D gene. The assigned J gene may be wrong: the sequence end matches TRBJ2-7 better. CDR3 length: 12 residues. Per the germline V gene, CDR1 is MDHEN and CDR2 is SYDVKM. The DNA of the CDR3 is TGTGCCAGCAGCCTTTCTCTGAGCGAGCAGTACTTC. Protein product: CASSLSLSEQYF.

In DNA, the CDR3 is TGTGCCAGCAAGTCGACTAGCGGGAGCCACGAGCAGTACTTC. Its translation is CASKSTSGSHEQYF. V is TRBV11-2 and J is TRBJ2-5; 12 bases are a match to TRBD2. The J call may not be correct, given that the DNA end is closer to TRBJ2-7. The CDR3 runs to 14 residues. Germline CDR1 reads SGHAT; CDR2 reads FQNNGV.

The V gene is TRBV7-2, the J gene TRBJ1-4; a possible D gene is TRBD1 (6 bases). The CDR3 sequence is 13 residues long. Trimming stripped 5 bases from V and 8 bases from J, with 12 bases between. Germline V CDR1 and CDR2: SGHTA, FQGNSA. The CDR3 nucleotides are TGTGCCAGCAGCCCCCCGACAGGCGAAAAACTGTTTTTT. It is translated as CASSPPTGEKLFF. The variable domain in full, completed from reference TRBV7-2 and TRBJ1-4, reads GAGVSQSPSNKVTEKGKDVELRCDPISGHTALYWYRQSLGQGLEFLIYFQGNSAPDKSGLPSDRFSAERTGGSVSTLTIQRTQQEDSAVYLCASSPPTGEKLFFGSGTQLSVL.

The rearrangement uses TRBV7-9 and TRBJ1-2, with D unresolved. Looked up from germline, CDR1 is SEHNR and CDR2 is FQNEAQ (reference sequence). This CDR3 is 11 amino acids long. Trimming removed 2 bases from V and 6 bases from J, with 4 bases in between. The CDR3 DNA is TGTGCCAGCAGCTTAAGGGATGGCTACACCTTC. Protein product: CASSLRDGYTF.

V and J are TRBV7-9 and TRBJ1-5, with a weak D call TRBD1 (6 bases). V shed 1 base and J shed 5 bases, with 21 bases lying between them. Germline V lookup: CDR1 SEHNR, CDR2 FQNEAQ (reference sequence). The CDR3 length is 18 residues. CDR3 DNA sequence: TGTGCCAGCAGCTTAGTGGGTTGGGAGGGGGAAACTGATCAGCCCCAGCATTTT. Its translation is CASSLVGWEGETDQPQHF.

The chain joins TRBV6-5 to TRBJ2-5, with no clear D. Trimming removed 1 base from V and 4 bases from J, with 7 bases in between. Germline CDR1 and CDR2: MNHEY and SVGAGI. CDR3 length equals 13 residues. The CDR3 protein is CASSYLGLETQYF. The CDR3 DNA is TGTGCCAGCAGTTACTTGGGGTTAGAGACCCAGTACTTC.

This chain links TRBV10-3 with TRBJ2-4; D is unresolved. The CDR3 contains 12 residues. Germline V CDR1 and CDR2: ENHRY, SYGVKD. V lost 3 bases to trimming and J lost 6 bases, with 6 bases between them. CDR3 protein: CAISDMGNIQYF. Written as DNA, the CDR3 is TGTGCCATCAGTGATATGGGAAACATTCAGTACTTC.

The chain carries TRBV18 and TRBJ1-4, with D tentatively TRBD1 (5 bases). The CDR3 consists of 14 residues. The V end lost 3 bases, the J end lost 5 bases, and 10 bases lay between the germline ends. Per the germline V gene, CDR1 is KGHSH and CDR2 is LQKENI. DNA of the CDR3: TGTGCCAGCTCACCGGCGACAGCCAATGAAAAACTGTTTTTT. Amino acids: CASSPATANEKLFF. The whole variable domain, filled in from reference TRBV18 and TRBJ1-4, reads NAGVMQNPRHLVRRRGQEARLRCSPMKGHSHVYWYRQLPEEGLKFMVYLQKENIIDESGMPKERFSAEFPKEGPSILRIQQVVRGDSAAYFCASSPATANEKLFFGSGTQLSVL.

This clone was seen just once. The CDR3: CASSLIGFDTQYF. For the CDR3, the DNA is TGTGCCAGCAGTTTGATAGGGTTCGATACGCAGTATTTT. The chain couples TRBV28 to TRBJ2-3, with D unresolved. CDR3 length: 13 amino acids. Trimming removed 3 bases at V and 6 bases at J, with 10 bases between. Germline CDR1 is MDHEN and CDR2 is SYDVKM.

This rearrangement joins TRBV6-4 to TRBJ2-7; D is undetermined. This CDR3 contains 14 residues. Trimming pared 8 bases from V and 0 bases from J, leaving 14 bases between. Germline V gene data show CDR1 as MRHNA and CDR2 as SNTAGT. This CDR3 is CASALRANSYEQYF. The CDR3 nucleotides read TGTGCCAGCGCCCTTCGAGCAAACTCCTACGAGCAGTACTTC.

The rearrangement joins TRBV5-6 to TRBJ2-7; D could derive from TRBD1 or TRBD2 (5 bases each). The CDR3 consists of 14 residues. From germline, CDR1 is SGHDT and CDR2 YYEEEE. V was cut by 4 bases and J by 2 bases, with 13 bases left in between. This chain's CDR3 is CASSTRGGTYEQYF. In DNA, the CDR3 is TGTGCCAGCAGCACTAGGGGCGGAACCTACGAGCAGTACTTC. The whole variable domain, filled in from reference TRBV5-6 and TRBJ2-7, reads DAGVTQSPTHLIKTRGQQVTLRCSPKSGHDTVSWYQQALGQGPQFIFQYYEEEERQRGNFPDRFSGHQFPNYSSELNVNALLLGDSALYLCASSTRGGTYEQYFGPGTRLTVT.

The CDR3 loop reads CASRTSGNLNTGELFF. CDR3 coding DNA: TGTGCCAGCAGGACTAGCGGGAACTTGAACACCGGGGAGCTGTTTTTT. The chain carries TRBV7-9 and TRBJ2-2; the match to TRBD2 covers 11 bases. The CDR3 consists of 16 residues. The V gene end was trimmed by 6 bases and the J gene end by 1 base; junction bases not matched to a gene: 4. Germline CDR1 reads SEHNR; CDR2 reads FQNEAQ (reference sequence).

V usage is TRBV6-5 and J usage is TRBJ1-1; D might be TRBD1 (5 bases). Germline V gene data show CDR1 as MNHEY and CDR2 as SVGAGI. CDR3 size: 14 residues. V was trimmed by 4 bases and J by 7 bases, leaving 16 bases between them. CDR3 protein: CASSSSQRQIEAFF. The CDR3 DNA is TGTGCCAGCAGTTCCTCCCAGAGACAGATTGAAGCTTTCTTT.

This CDR3 is CASSWDVNTEAFF. The DNA for the CDR3 is TGTGCCAGCAGCTGGGACGTAAACACTGAAGCTTTCTTT. The V call is TRBV11-1, the J call TRBJ1-1; tentatively, D is TRBD1 (5 bases). V was pared by 4 bases and J by 2 bases, with 8 bases between. Germline V CDR1 and CDR2: SGHAT, FQDESV (reference sequence). The CDR3 runs to 13 residues.

The gene calls are TRBV28 and TRBJ1-1, with 9 bases matching TRBD1. J lost 10 bases, V lost 7 bases, and 13 bases had no gene match. Germline CDR1 reads MDHEN; CDR2 reads SYDVKM. CDR3 size: 14 residues. CDR3 protein: CASTLTGGRGGAFF. In nucleotides, the CDR3 is TGTGCCAGCACCCTGACAGGGGGGCGGGGGGGAGCTTTCTTT. Full variable domain (outside the CDR3, taken from reference TRBV28 and TRBJ1-1): DVKVTQSSRYLVKRTGEKVFLECVQDMDHENMFWYRQDPGLGLRLIYFSYDVKMKEKGDIPEGYSVSREKKERFSLILESASTNQTSMYLCASTLTGGRGGAFFGQGTRLTVV.

The genes are TRBV2 and TRBJ2-7; 7 nucleotides agree with TRBD1. Germline V lookup: CDR1 SNHLY, CDR2 FYNNEI. The V gene end was trimmed by 3 bases and the J gene end by 3 bases; junction bases not matched to a gene: 11. CDR3 size: 16 residues. The CDR3 DNA reads as TGTGCCAGCAGTGAGTACATGAGGGGGCTGGTCTACGAGCAGTACTTC. It codes for CASSEYMRGLVYEQYF.

This clone appeared a single time. The chain links TRBV11-3 to TRBJ2-3; D is ambiguous. V dropped 2 bases and J dropped 5 bases, with 5 bases sitting between them. Germline values: CDR1 SGHNT, CDR2 YENEEA. The CDR3 consists of 12 residues. CDR3 protein: CASSLNGDTQYF. CDR3 bases: TGTGCCAGCAGCTTAAACGGAGATACGCAGTATTTT.

The chain is built from TRBV5-1 and TRBJ2-2, with D possibly being TRBD2 (6 bases). The CDR3 spans 16 residues. From germline, CDR1 is SGHRS and CDR2 YFSETQ. The ends were cut back, 3 bases at V and 4 bases at J, with 16 bases in the middle. CDR3 loop: CASSSLREGSTGELFF. CDR3 bases: TGCGCCAGCAGCTCCCTGCGGGAAGGTTCCACCGGGGAGCTGTTTTTT.

The gene calls are TRBV5-6 and TRBJ2-1; 9 bases are a match to TRBD2. Germline V gene sequence: CDR1 SGHDT, CDR2 YYEEEE. The junction had 4 bases not matched to a gene; V was cut back by 1 base and J by 5 bases. The CDR3 runs 15 residues. The DNA for the CDR3 is TGTGCCAGCAGCTTGATGCGGGAGGGCCACAATGAGCAGTTCTTC. It encodes CASSLMREGHNEQFF. The full variable domain, with the rest looked up from reference TRBV5-6 and TRBJ2-1, is DAGVTQSPTHLIKTRGQQVTLRCSPKSGHDTVSWYQQALGQGPQFIFQYYEEEERQRGNFPDRFSGHQFPNYSSELNVNALLLGDSALYLCASSLMREGHNEQFFGPGTRLTVL.

The chain links TRBV18 to TRBJ1-2; 7 bases are a match to TRBD1. The CDR3 is 14 amino acids. The germline CDR1 and CDR2 sequences are KGHSH and LQKENI. With V trimmed by 3 bases and J by 8 bases, 9 bases remained unmatched. Here the CDR3 reads CASSPSKGASGYTF. For the CDR3, the DNA is TGTGCCAGCTCACCCAGCAAGGGGGCCAGCGGCTACACCTTC.

This sequence joins TRBV6-1 and TRBJ2-3, with D tentatively TRBD2 (6 bases). This CDR3 is 14 amino acids long. The V and J ends lost 7 bases and 0 bases respectively, with 11 bases between them. The V gene's germline CDR1 is MNHNS and CDR2 SASEGT. The CDR3 loop is CASISGTSTDTQYF. The DNA for the CDR3 is TGTGCCAGCATTAGCGGAACTAGCACAGATACGCAGTATTTT.

This clone was observed a single time. V and J are TRBV7-3 and TRBJ2-5; D is unclear. V gave up 1 base and J gave up 5 bases, with 5 bases separating them. Germline-derived CDR1 and CDR2 are SGHTA and FQGTGA. This CDR3 has 12 amino acids. DNA for the CDR3: TGTGCCAGCAGCTTAAGATGGGAGACCCAGTACTTC. This translates into CASSLRWETQYF.

This clone was seen once. The chain is built from TRBV5-1 and TRBJ2-3, with D perhaps given as TRBD1 or TRBD2 (5 bases each). The CDR3 spans 14 residues. Germline-derived CDR1 and CDR2 are SGHRS and YFSETQ. Trimming left V 0 bases short and J 6 bases short, with 11 bases between. The CDR3 reads CASSLGWDGDTQYF. CDR3 in DNA: TGCGCCAGCAGCTTGGGGTGGGACGGTGATACGCAGTATTTT.